This T cell receptor beta chain was recovered during a study of cytotoxic CD8 clonotypes in ibrutinib-treated CLL. Investigators sought sequencing depths of between 1 in 200,000 and 1 in 1 million T cells. Data came from immunoSEQ multiplex PCR; TCRdb stores just in-frame clones and leaves some out. The sample holds about 250,000 clones, roughly 70% seen once. The clonotype originates from a human donor with chronic lymphocytic leukemia. The material sequenced was PBMCs, taken after 24 months of ibrutinib treatment.

CDR3 DNA sequence: TGCAGCGTTGAAGATAGGGACAGGGAGAACACCGGGGAGCTGTTTTTT. Amino acids: CSVEDRDRENTGELFF. The V call is TRBV29-1, the J call TRBJ2-2; 9 nucleotides agree with TRBD1. Germline CDR1 is SQVTM and CDR2 is ANQGSEA. V gave up 0 bases and J gave up 1 base; unmatched junction bases: 3. The CDR3 sequence is 16 residues long.